A selection of T cell receptor beta chains follows, all from one sample in a study of cytomegalovirus exposure and HLA in healthy donors. Profiling relied on immunoSEQ multiplex PCR, and the TCRdb table lists in-frame clones only, not all of them. The sample yields approximately 90,000 clones, approximately 80% seen once. Sequenced material: PBMCs. The receptor source for this set is a man in his thirties or forties in good health and CMV-seronegative. CDR3s include the opening cysteine and the closing phenylalanine or tryptophan. D genes are given only for firm matches. Clone sizes are given selectively: once, few, many, or a class where the clone is expanded.

j_gene	d_gene	abundance	v_gene	CDR3aa	CDR3nt
TRBJ2-7	.	.	TRBV7-2	CASSLEWTASSYEQYF	TGTGCCAGCAGCTTAGAATGGACAGCTAGCTCCTACGAGCAGTACTTC
TRBJ2-7	.	.	TRBV27	CASSLSSRGVGYEQYF	TGTGCCAGCAGTTTATCGTCCAGGGGGGTCGGGTACGAGCAGTACTTC
TRBJ1-2	.	once	TRBV29-1	CSVGGKSNYGYTF	TGCAGCGTTGGAGGGAAGTCTAACTATGGCTACACCTTC
TRBJ2-7	TRBD2	.	TRBV6-5	CASRKGLAISYEQYF	TGTGCCAGCAGGAAGGGACTAGCGATCTCCTACGAGCAGTACTTC
TRBJ1-1	TRBD1	.	TRBV29-1	CSVMGQQANTEAFF	TGCAGCGTTATGGGACAGCAAGCGAACACTGAAGCTTTCTTT
TRBJ1-1	TRBD1	.	TRBV9	CASGLTGGMNTEAFF	TGTGCCAGCGGACTGACAGGGGGCATGAACACTGAAGCTTTCTTT
TRBJ1-3	.	.	TRBV18	CASSPSVAPGNTIYF	TGTGCCAGCTCGCCCTCAGTCGCTCCTGGAAACACCATATATTTT
TRBJ1-2	TRBD1	.	TRBV7-6	CASSPQPGQNYGYTF	TGTGCCAGCAGCCCTCAACCGGGACAGAACTATGGCTACACCTTC
TRBJ2-6	.	.	TRBV28	CASSREANVLTF	TGTGCCAGCAGCCGGGAAGCCAACGTCCTGACTTTC
TRBJ2-7	.	.	TRBV11-2	CASSLAGVHGEQYF	TGTGCCAGCAGCTTAGCGGGAGTTCACGGCGAGCAGTACTTC
TRBJ2-5	.	once	TRBV7-9	CASSLARDQETQYF	TGTGCCAGCAGCTTAGCGAGGGACCAAGAGACCCAGTACTTC
TRBJ2-5	TRBD2	.	TRBV11-2	CASSFWRLAGGRVETQYF	TGTGCCAGCAGCTTTTGGAGACTAGCGGGGGGCCGGGTGGAGACCCAGTACTTC
TRBJ2-2	TRBD2	.	TRBV7-9	CASSLSGAGTGELFF	TGTGCCAGCAGCCTTAGCGGGGCTGGCACCGGGGAGCTGTTTTTT
TRBJ2-1	TRBD2	.	TRBV28	CASTSSGLYNEQFF	TGTGCCAGCACTTCTAGCGGCCTTTACAATGAGCAGTTCTTC
TRBJ1-3	.	.	TRBV19	CASSKTSERGNTIYF	TGTGCCAGTAGTAAAACGTCGGAGAGAGGAAACACCATATATTTT
TRBJ2-3	TRBD1	.	TRBV7-9	CASSPRGGQGAFDTQYF	TGTGCCAGCAGCCCAAGAGGCGGACAGGGGGCTTTTGATACGCAGTATTTT
TRBJ2-7	TRBD2	.	TRBV9	CASSVTREGYEQYF	TGTGCCAGCAGCGTAACGCGGGAGGGCTACGAGCAGTACTTC
TRBJ2-2	.	.	TRBV7-9	CASSFETGSRELFF	TGTGCCAGCAGCTTCGAGACCGGGAGCCGGGAGCTGTTTTTC
TRBJ1-1	TRBD1	.	TRBV7-6	CASSLLGQETLRNTEAFF	TGTGCCAGCAGCTTATTAGGACAGGAAACTTTACGGAACACTGAAGCTTTCTTT
TRBJ2-3	TRBD2	.	TRBV19	CASSIVAGGPMDTQYF	TGTGCCAGTAGTATTGTAGCGGGAGGGCCGATGGATACGCAGTATTTT
TRBJ2-1	.	once	TRBV6-5	CASSYSSTSYNEQFF	TGTGCCAGCAGTTACTCGAGTACCTCCTACAATGAGCAGTTCTTC
TRBJ2-7	TRBD2	.	TRBV6-5	CASSVNPSGYEQYF	TGTGCCAGCTCAGTTAATCCTAGCGGCTACGAGCAGTACTTC
TRBJ2-3	.	.	TRBV7-2	CASSLASSIDTQYF	TGTGCCAGCAGCTTAGCGTCTAGTATTGATACGCAGTATTTT
TRBJ1-3	.	.	TRBV9	CASSAGPGGAYSGNTIYF	TGTGCCAGCAGCGCGGGTCCCGGGGGGGCTTACTCTGGAAACACCATATATTTT
TRBJ2-2	.	.	TRBV5-8	CASSLVASNTGELFF	TGTGCCAGCAGCTTGGTAGCTTCGAACACCGGGGAGCTGTTTTTT
TRBJ1-5	.	once	TRBV1	CTSSQEPRDTKGTLRGGNQPQHF	TGCACCAGCAGCCAAGAACCCCGGGACACGAAGGGAACATTACGGGGGGGCAATCAGCCCCAGCATTTT
TRBJ1-1	.	.	TRBV10-3	CAISAKGMSEAFF	TGTGCCATCAGTGCGAAGGGGATGAGTGAAGCTTTCTTT
TRBJ2-1	TRBD1	.	TRBV7-8	CASSLVMGQGAYNEQFF	TGTGCCAGCAGCTTAGTGATGGGACAGGGAGCCTACAATGAGCAGTTCTTC
TRBJ2-3	.	.	TRBV30	CAWGTLGLSSTDTQYF	TGTGCCTGGGGGACATTGGGCTTATCAAGCACAGATACGCAGTATTTT
TRBJ1-1	.	.	TRBV18	CASSPGSGSEAFF	TGTGCCAGCTCACCTGGTAGCGGGTCTGAAGCTTTCTTT
TRBJ1-2	.	.	TRBV10-3	CAIPGKSNYGYTF	TGTGCCATTCCAGGGAAATCTAACTATGGCTACACCTTC
TRBJ2-3	TRBD2	.	TRBV5-1	CASSPGLAGGPDAQYF	TGCGCCAGCAGCCCGGGACTAGCGGGGGGGCCGGATGCGCAGTATTTT
TRBJ1-5	TRBD1	.	TRBV28	CASSLGQGWFNQPQHF	TGTGCCAGCAGTTTAGGACAGGGGTGGTTCAATCAGCCCCAGCATTTT
TRBJ2-1	TRBD2	few	TRBV5-1	CASSLGSGRGNEQFF	TGCGCCAGCAGCTTGGGGAGCGGGAGGGGGAATGAGCAGTTCTTC
TRBJ1-2	TRBD1	.	TRBV7-6	CASSPRQGAVYGYTF	TGTGCCAGCAGCCCGCGACAGGGGGCCGTCTATGGCTACACCTTC
TRBJ1-2	.	.	TRBV7-9	CSSSLALGGRASNVYGYTF	TGTTCCAGCAGCTTAGCGCTCGGAGGACGAGCCTCTAACGTCTATGGCTACACCTTC
TRBJ2-2	TRBD2	.	TRBV7-9	CASSLQGGDGELFF	TGTGCCAGCAGCTTACAGGGAGGGGACGGGGAGCTGTTTTTT
TRBJ1-4	.	.	TRBV7-2	CASSLRQTTNEKLFF	TGTGCCAGCAGCTTACGACAGACAACTAATGAAAAACTGTTTTTT
TRBJ2-3	.	.	TRBV5-4	CASSSGVDTQYF	TGTGCCAGCAGCTCAGGGGTGGATACGCAGTATTTT
TRBJ2-3	TRBD2	few	TRBV7-9	CASSLAGTSGGTDTQYF	TGTGCCAGCAGCTTAGCAGGGACTAGCGGGGGCACAGATACGCAGTATTTT
TRBJ2-1	TRBD2	.	TRBV19	CASSMDKGLAGVDPDNEQFF	TGTGCCAGTAGTATGGATAAGGGACTAGCGGGAGTCGACCCTGACAATGAGCAGTTCTTC
TRBJ2-2	TRBD2	.	TRBV5-4	CASSLAGGATGELFF	TGTGCCAGCAGCTTGGCGGGGGGGGCCACCGGGGAGCTGTTTTTT
TRBJ1-2	TRBD1	.	TRBV5-1	CASTEQGNYGYTF	TGCGCCAGCACCGAACAGGGGAACTATGGCTACACCTTC
TRBJ2-4	.	.	TRBV30	CAWSVAGTKNIQYF	TGTGCCTGGAGTGTAGCAGGGACCAAAAACATTCAGTACTTC
TRBJ2-3	.	.	TRBV18	CASSPFYRDADTQYF	TGTGCCAGCTCACCCTTTTACAGGGACGCAGATACGCAGTATTTT
TRBJ1-4	.	.	TRBV5-8	CASSLAGHLNEKLFF	TGTGCCAGCAGCTTGGCGGGACACCTGAATGAAAAACTGTTTTTT
TRBJ2-7	TRBD2	.	TRBV4-1	CASSLRTSGSSEQYF	TGCGCCAGCAGCCTACGGACTAGCGGTTCTTCTGAGCAGTACTTC
TRBJ2-6	.	.	TRBV7-2	CASSMTSSGANVLTF	TGTGCCAGCAGCATGACAAGCTCTGGGGCCAACGTCCTGACTTTC
TRBJ1-4	.	.	TRBV14	CASSLLRGGGEKLFF	TGTGCCAGCAGCCTCCTCCGGGGAGGCGGAGAAAAACTGTTTTTT
TRBJ2-7	TRBD1	.	TRBV9	CASSGAEGQNYEQYF	TGTGCCAGCAGCGGGGCTGAGGGACAGAACTACGAGCAGTACTTC
TRBJ2-2	TRBD1	.	TRBV7-9	CASSHPGTGFAGELFF	TGTGCCAGCAGCCACCCCGGGACAGGGTTCGCCGGGGAGCTGTTTTTT
TRBJ2-2	TRBD2	.	TRBV23-1	CASSTWEGSTGELFF	TGCGCCAGCAGTACGTGGGAGGGGAGCACCGGGGAGCTGTTTTTT
TRBJ2-3	.	.	TRBV10-3	CAISPAGPDTQYF	TGTGCCATCAGCCCCGCAGGCCCAGATACGCAGTATTTT
TRBJ2-7	.	.	TRBV9	CASSREFRAFEQYF	TGTGCCAGCAGCAGAGAGTTCAGGGCGTTCGAGCAGTACTTC
TRBJ1-2	.	once	TRBV19	CASRKISTGGSYGYTF	TGTGCCAGTAGAAAAATTAGTACAGGTGGATCCTATGGCTACACCTTC
TRBJ1-4	.	.	TRBV11-2	CASSIQGGQNEKLFF	TGTGCCAGCAGCATACAGGGAGGGCAAAATGAAAAACTGTTTTTT
TRBJ1-2	.	.	TRBV30	CAWSVHRGRPNYGYTF	TGTGCCTGGAGTGTACACCGCGGGAGGCCTAACTATGGCTACACCTTC
TRBJ1-5	TRBD1	.	TRBV6-1	CASSRQGFSNQPQHF	TGTGCCAGCAGTCGACAGGGATTTAGCAATCAGCCCCAGCATTTT
TRBJ2-7	.	.	TRBV6-5	CASSLGTSYEQYF	TGTGCCAGCAGCCTTGGGACTTCCTACGAGCAGTACTTC
TRBJ1-4	.	once	TRBV4-2	CASSQDPLEVSEKLFF	TGTGCCAGCAGCCAAGATCCCTTGGAGGTTTCGGAAAAACTGTTTTTT